A single sample gave rise to the 30 T cell receptor beta chains below, sequenced in a study of molecular identifiers for immune sequencing clone quantification. Using its own MiXCR run on the PCR reads, TCRdb lists one record per CDR3 protein. The sample lists some 93,000 distinct CDR3 sequences, over 20% seen once, with 1% to 1.2% in the top ten. Input material: naive CD8+ T cells from blood, with Jurkat cell RNA spiked in. Noted subset: FACS-sorted CD8+CD4-CCR7+CD45RA+ naive T cells. The receptor set was obtained from a human donor in good health. Some libraries in this study had Jurkat cell RNA spiked in.

V and J are TRBV3-1 and TRBJ2-2; 8 bases are shared with TRBD1. Germline-derived CDR1 and CDR2 are LGHDT and YNNKEL (reference sequence). J lost 6 bases, V lost 4 bases, and 10 bases had no gene match. The CDR3 has 16 amino acids. The CDR3 region is CASSPKTGVAAGELFF. CDR3 bases: TGTGCCAGCAGCCCAAAGACAGGGGTTGCCGCCGGGGAGCTGTTTTTT.

This clonotype was recorded at least ten times. The V call is TRBV20-1, the J call TRBJ1-1; D is possibly TRBD1 (5 bases). The CDR3 runs to 13 residues. Germline CDR1 DFQATT, CDR2 SNEGSKA (reference sequence). V lost 6 bases to trimming and J lost 4 bases, with 15 bases between them. The DNA of the CDR3 is TGCAGTGCCACACAGGAATTTGGCACTGAAGCTTTCTTT. Its translation is CSATQEFGTEAFF.

This clonotype came up many times. In nucleotides, the CDR3 is TGTGCCAGCAGCACCCCCTCCCGGGACATGTGGGGTAATGAGCAGTACTTC. The encoded protein is CASSTPSRDMWGNEQYF. The chain uses TRBV11-2 and TRBJ2-7; D might be TRBD1 (6 bases). The CDR3 contains 17 residues. The germline V gene encodes CDR1 SGHAT and CDR2 FQNNGV. Trimming left V 5 bases short and J 7 bases short, with 27 bases between.

This clonotype was counted many times. The chain joins TRBV14 to TRBJ1-2; possibly TRBD1 for D (6 bases). Trimming left V 1 base short and J 8 bases short, with 11 bases between. The CDR3 is 13 residues long. Germline loops: CDR1 SGHDN, CDR2 FVKESK. The CDR3 DNA sequence: TGTGCCAGCAGCCAAGCGGGGGCGCGAGGCTACACCTTC. Its translation is CASSQAGARGYTF. Full variable domain (rest looked up from reference TRBV14 and TRBJ1-2): EAGVTQFPSHSVIEKGQTVTLRCDPISGHDNLYWYRRVMGKEIKFLLHFVKESKQDESGMPNNRFLAERTGGTYSTLKVQPAELEDSGVYFCASSQAGARGYTFGSGTRLTVV.

This clonotype was observed a few times. V gene TRBV4-1 combines with J gene TRBJ1-2; TRBD1 agrees at 7 bases. The CDR3 extends over 18 amino acids. CDR1 is MGHRA, CDR2 YSYEKL, per germline. V gave up 0 bases and J gave up 3 bases; unmatched junction bases: 13. For the CDR3, the DNA is TGCGCCAGCAGCCAAGATAGTACAGGGGCTGCTACTCACTATGGCTACACCTTC. Translating it yields CASSQDSTGAATHYGYTF.

With regard to this clonotype: A read error may explain this, as a much larger clone is one base away. The chain carries TRBV13 and TRBJ1-1; D is perhaps TRBD1 (5 bases). The CDR3 runs 17 residues. V was shortened by 3 bases and J by 4 bases, with 21 bases between the two germline ends. Germline CDR1 is PRHDT and CDR2 is FYEKMQ (reference sequence). The CDR3 here is CASSFLGIGDGGTEAFF. The CDR3 nucleotides are TGTGCCAGCAGCTTCTTAGGGATAGGGGATGGGGGCACTGAAGCTTTCTTT.

Ten or more counts support this clonotype. The chain recombines TRBV29-1 with TRBJ1-1; D uncertain. Per germline, CDR1 SQVTM and CDR2 ANQGSEA. V was pared by 3 bases and J by 0 bases, with 14 bases between. This CDR3 region has 15 residues. The CDR3 is CSVELGSQMNTEAFF. The CDR3 region has the DNA TGCAGCGTTGAGTTGGGTTCTCAGATGAACACTGAAGCTTTCTTT.

The chain recombines TRBV29-1 with TRBJ1-2; TRBD1 agrees at 12 bases. CDR3 length: 16 residues. The V and J ends lost 4 bases and 5 bases, in that order; junction bases with no gene match: 11. Germline V CDR1 and CDR2: SQVTM, ANQGSEA. CDR3 loop: CSVVGIGTGGEYGYTF. CDR3 sequence (DNA): TGCAGCGTTGTGGGTATAGGGACAGGGGGCGAGTATGGCTACACCTTC.

Ten or more counts support this clonotype. V and J are TRBV6-5 and TRBJ2-1, with D perhaps matching TRBD2 (7 bases). V lost 7 bases, J lost 8 bases, and 24 bases lay in between. The CDR3 is 16 amino acids. From germline, CDR1 is MNHEY and CDR2 SVGAGI. The CDR3 DNA follows: TGTGCCAGCACGTCAGAAGGGGAGGGGGAGCTAGATGAGCAGTTCTTC. Amino acid sequence: CASTSEGEGELDEQFF.

CDR3 sequence reads: CASSQDRVGTSNNEQFF. The DNA for the CDR3 is TGCGCCAGCAGCCAAGATCGGGTAGGGACGTCCAACAATGAGCAGTTCTTC. The chain is built from TRBV4-3 and TRBJ2-1, with D possibly called TRBD1 or TRBD2 (5 bases each). The CDR3 is 17 residues long. From germline, CDR1 is LGHNA and CDR2 YSLEER. Trimming took 0 bases from V and 5 from J, leaving 17 bases between them.

This clonotype was seen many times. This chain connects TRBV15 to TRBJ2-3; D is ambiguous. Germline V gene data show CDR1 as LNHNV and CDR2 as YYDKDF (reference sequence). Trimming pared 8 bases from V and 4 bases from J, leaving 16 bases between. The CDR3 contains 14 residues. The DNA of the CDR3 is TGTGCCACCGGGGTTAGGGTATTCTCAGATACGCAGTATTTT. It translates to CATGVRVFSDTQYF.

This clonotype was seen ten or more times. The rearrangement joins TRBV5-4 to TRBJ2-7; TRBD2 agrees at 9 bases. This CDR3 contains 14 residues. Trimming cost V 4 bases and J 5 bases; bases outside gene matches: 7. The germline gives CDR1 SGHNT, CDR2 YYREEE (reference sequence). CDR3: CASSPPGLAHEQYF. The CDR3 DNA reads TGTGCCAGCAGCCCCCCGGGACTAGCCCACGAGCAGTACTTC.

This clonotype was seen many times. This chain's CDR3 is CSARVSYGYTF. The CDR3 nucleotides are TGCAGTGCTAGAGTATCTTATGGCTACACCTTC. The chain combines TRBV20-1 with TRBJ1-2; D is unclear. The CDR3 runs to 11 residues. Trimming pared 1 base from V and 5 bases from J, leaving 5 bases between. CDR1 DFQATT and CDR2 SNEGSKA come from the germline V gene (reference sequence).

This clonotype was counted at least ten times. This chain links TRBV6-2 or TRBV6-3 with TRBJ2-7; D uncertain. Germline-derived CDR1 and CDR2 are MNHEY and SVGEGT. The V and J ends lost 2 bases and 3 bases respectively, with 2 bases between them. This CDR3 region has 11 residues. The CDR3 protein is CASSYDYEQYF. Written as DNA, the CDR3 is TGTGCCAGCAGTTACGACTACGAGCAGTACTTC.

This clonotype has a count of ten or more. J is TRBJ2-3 and V is TRBV4-3; D is unclear. The CDR3 is 15 residues long. V lost 0 bases, J lost 2 bases, and 9 bases lay in between. Germline values: CDR1 LGHNA, CDR2 YSLEER. The CDR3 nucleotides are TGCGCCAGCAGCCAAGATACCCATCTCACAGATACGCAGTATTTT. This translates into CASSQDTHLTDTQYF.

The chain is built from TRBV4-3 and TRBJ2-7; D not certain. This CDR3 is built from 16 residues. V lost 0 bases, J lost 0 bases, and 12 bases lay in between. Looked up from germline, CDR1 is LGHNA and CDR2 is YSLEER. The DNA of the CDR3 is TGCGCCAGCAGCCAAGATTGGCCAGGCCACTCCTACGAGCAGTACTTC. Amino acids: CASSQDWPGHSYEQYF.

This clonotype was detected only a few times. The chain is built from TRBV6-6 and TRBJ1-1; D gene ambiguous. Germline lookup yields CDR1 MNHNY and CDR2 SVGAGI (reference sequence). V lost 0 bases and J lost 8, with 10 bases in between. This CDR3 is 13 amino acids long. CDR3 residues: CASSYSTQKEAFF. The CDR3 region has the DNA TGTGCCAGCAGTTACTCTACCCAGAAGGAAGCTTTCTTT.

This clonotype was detected many times. This chain joins TRBV4-1 and TRBJ2-7, with 8 bases lining up with TRBD1. From germline, CDR1 is MGHRA and CDR2 YSYEKL. The CDR3 runs to 13 residues. The V segment lost 2 bases and the J segment 6 bases; nucleotides outside the gene matches: 3. CDR3 nucleotide sequence: TGCGCCAGCAGCCAACAAGACAGGGGCGAGCAGTACTTC. Protein sequence: CASSQQDRGEQYF.

As to this clonotype: Possible read error: a much larger clone is one base away. V is TRBV27 and J is TRBJ2-3; no firm D call. In germline, CDR1 is MNHEY, CDR2 SMNVEV (reference sequence). There are 11 residues in the CDR3. Trimming cost V 8 bases and J 6 bases, with 9 bases left between them. CDR3 sequence: CASVDSDTQYF. The CDR3 DNA is TGTGCCAGCGTCGATTCCGATACGCAGTATTTT.

The genes are TRBV5-4 and TRBJ1-4, with 11 bases that match TRBD1. V shed 4 bases, J shed 4 bases, and the junction held 6 bases outside the gene matches. The CDR3 is made up of 16 amino acids. Per germline, CDR1 SGHNT and CDR2 YYREEE (reference sequence). The CDR3 spells CASSSTGTGGNEKLFF. The DNA of the CDR3 is TGTGCCAGCAGCAGCACCGGGACAGGGGGTAATGAAAAACTGTTTTTT. Combining the CDR3 with reference TRBV5-4 and TRBJ1-4 gives the whole variable domain ETGVTQSPTHLIKTRGQQVTLRCSSQSGHNTVSWYQQALGQGPQFIFQYYREEENGRGNFPPRFSGLQFPNYSSELNVNALELDDSALYLCASSSTGTGGNEKLFFGSGTQLSVL.

This clonotype was counted ten times or more. V gene TRBV30 combines with J gene TRBJ2-7; no firm D call. The germline V gene has CDR1 GTSNPN and CDR2 SVGIG (reference sequence). This CDR3 comprises 13 residues. V was clipped by 1 base and J by 4 bases, with 11 bases between them. The CDR3 nucleotides are TGTGCCTGGAGTGATCACAACTTGTACGAGCAGTACTTC. Its protein is CAWSDHNLYEQYF.

This clonotype has a handful of counts. The chain joins TRBV12-3 or TRBV12-4 to TRBJ2-2, with a weak D call TRBD1 (6 bases). This CDR3 is 14 amino acids long. Trimming took 6 bases from V and 4 from J, leaving 12 bases between them. CDR3 DNA: TGTGCCAGCAGAACAGGGAGTAGCACCGGGGAGCTGTTTTTT. This sequence encodes CASRTGSSTGELFF.

This clonotype appeared many times. This chain links TRBV30 with TRBJ2-1; TRBD2 aligns across 9 bases. V gave up 0 bases and J gave up 9 bases; unmatched junction bases: 3. Germline V gene data show CDR1 as GTSNPN and CDR2 as SVGIG (reference sequence). This CDR3 comprises 13 residues. As DNA, the CDR3 is TGTGCCTGGAGTGTTTTAGCGGGAGCTGAGCAGTTCTTC. Amino acids: CAWSVLAGAEQFF.

This chain links TRBV4-3 with TRBJ2-1; D is uncertain. Germline-derived CDR1 and CDR2 are LGHNA and YSLEER. CDR3 length: 13 residues. V lost 0 bases and J 7 bases, leaving 7 bases between the germline ends. This CDR3 is CASSQEGRNEQFF. CDR3 in DNA: TGCGCCAGCAGCCAAGAAGGTAGGAATGAGCAGTTCTTC.

This clonotype was counted many times. The gene calls are TRBV10-3 and TRBJ2-7; D uncertain. Germline lookup yields CDR1 ENHRY and CDR2 SYGVKD. CDR3 length: 14 residues. Trimming removed 3 bases from V and 0 bases from J, with 9 bases in between. The CDR3 DNA reads as TGTGCCATCAGTGATGCCCCTAGCTCCTACGAGCAGTACTTC. Protein: CAISDAPSSYEQYF.

In its sample, this clonotype was seen a few times. This chain uses TRBV7-9 with TRBJ2-1, with D perhaps being TRBD1 or TRBD2 (5 bases each). The CDR3 consists of 16 residues. V gave up 6 bases and J gave up 7 bases, with 22 bases separating them. Germline V gene sequence: CDR1 SEHNR, CDR2 FQNEAQ (reference sequence). The CDR3 DNA is TGTGCCAGCAGTCCCGGGACCGGGGTGAACAGGAATGAGCAGTTCTTC. This encodes CASSPGTGVNRNEQFF.

Many counts were recorded for this clonotype. The chain couples TRBV7-9 to TRBJ2-2; D is possibly TRBD1 (5 bases). The V gene lost 5 bases and the J gene lost 4 bases, with 8 bases spanning the gap. Per germline, CDR1 SEHNR and CDR2 FQNEAQ (reference sequence). The CDR3 has 13 amino acids. The CDR3 sequence: CASSPTVTGELFF. CDR3 in DNA: TGTGCCAGCAGCCCGACAGTCACCGGGGAGCTGTTTTTT.

In this sample, this clonotype turned up a few times. V gene TRBV4-3 combines with J gene TRBJ2-2; the match to TRBD2 covers 10 bases. The V segment lost 0 bases and the J segment 6 bases; nucleotides outside the gene matches: 7. Germline V CDR1 and CDR2: LGHNA, YSLEER. The CDR3 runs 17 residues. The chain's CDR3 is CASSQELAGHLPGELFF. CDR3 sequence (DNA): TGCGCCAGCAGCCAAGAACTAGCGGGACACTTGCCCGGGGAGCTGTTTTTT.

A word on this clonotype: Just one base apart from a much larger clone, this may be a read error. The chain joins TRBV7-9 to TRBJ1-1, with D unclear. CDR1 is SEHNR, CDR2 FQNEAQ, per germline (reference sequence). CDR3 length: 13 residues. The CDR3, as DNA: TGTGCCAGCACCTTAGATCGTTGGACTGAAGCTTTCTTT. Residues: CASTLDRWTEAFF.

The chain links TRBV2 to TRBJ2-3, with D possibly matching TRBD1 (6 bases). V gave up 6 bases and J gave up 2 bases, with 18 bases separating them. The CDR3 totals 16 residues. Germline lookup yields CDR1 SNHLY and CDR2 FYNNEI. Here the CDR3 DNA reads TGTGCCAGCAGCGACGTCTCCAGGGGAAACACAGATACGCAGTATTTT. It encodes CASSDVSRGNTDTQYF.